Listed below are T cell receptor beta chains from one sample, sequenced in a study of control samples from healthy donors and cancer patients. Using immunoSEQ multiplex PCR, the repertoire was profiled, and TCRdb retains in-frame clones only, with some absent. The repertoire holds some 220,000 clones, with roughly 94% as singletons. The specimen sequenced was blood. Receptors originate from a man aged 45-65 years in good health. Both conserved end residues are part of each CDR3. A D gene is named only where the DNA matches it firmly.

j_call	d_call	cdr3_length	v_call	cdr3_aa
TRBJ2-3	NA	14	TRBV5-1	CASSSPGGVQTQYF
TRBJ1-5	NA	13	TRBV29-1	CSVVEGSNQPQHF
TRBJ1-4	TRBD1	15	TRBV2	CASSEVRQGGEKLFF
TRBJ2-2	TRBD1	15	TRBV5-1	CASSLDRGGTGELFF
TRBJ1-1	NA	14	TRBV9	CASSTTIENTEAFF
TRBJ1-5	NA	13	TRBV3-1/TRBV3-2	CASSQGPGQPQHF
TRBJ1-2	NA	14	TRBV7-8	CASTQDGANYGYTF
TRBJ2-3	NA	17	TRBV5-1	CASSLFWSQASTDTQYF
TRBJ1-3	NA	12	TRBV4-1	CASSSPGNTIYF
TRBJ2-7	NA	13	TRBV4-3	CASSLDGAYEQYF
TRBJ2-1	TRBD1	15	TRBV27	CASSLPGTVNNEQFF
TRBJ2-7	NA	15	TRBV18	CASSPIDSGQSEQYF
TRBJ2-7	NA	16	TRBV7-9	CASSPPGRTAAYEQYF
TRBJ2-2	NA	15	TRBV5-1	CASSLEGGNTGELFF
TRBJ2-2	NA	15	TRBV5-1	CASRPTPSDPGELFF
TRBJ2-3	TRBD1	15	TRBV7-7	CASSAGTGRTDTQYF
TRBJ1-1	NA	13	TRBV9	CASSVAGNTEAFF
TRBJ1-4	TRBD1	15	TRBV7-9	CASSSTGTGSEKLFF
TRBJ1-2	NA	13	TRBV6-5	CASSTGIAYGYTF
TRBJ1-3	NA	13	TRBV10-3	CAIKETTGNTIYF
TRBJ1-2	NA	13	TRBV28	CASSLRQNYGYTF
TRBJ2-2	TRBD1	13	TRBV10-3	CAISRGQTGELFF
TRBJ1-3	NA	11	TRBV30	CAWTTGNTIYF
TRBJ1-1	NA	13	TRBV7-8	CASSPTPITEAFF
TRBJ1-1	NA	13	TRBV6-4	CASRETGNTEAFF
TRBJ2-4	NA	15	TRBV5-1	CASSLGAAEGNIQYF
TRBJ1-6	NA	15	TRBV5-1	CASSFGAAGESPLHF
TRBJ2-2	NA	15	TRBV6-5	CASSRSGGGNGELFF
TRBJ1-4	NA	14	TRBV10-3	CAISETGRNEKLFF
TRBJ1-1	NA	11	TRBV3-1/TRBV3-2	CASSLDTEAFF
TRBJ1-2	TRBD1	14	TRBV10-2	CASSLDRGNYGYTF
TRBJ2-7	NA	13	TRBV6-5	CASSFGPTYEQYF
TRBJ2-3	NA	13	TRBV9	CASSPGGFDTQYF
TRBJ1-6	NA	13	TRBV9	CASNPALDSPLHF
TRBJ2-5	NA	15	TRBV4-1	CASSQGPARQETQYF
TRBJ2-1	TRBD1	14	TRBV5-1	CASSAQGMDNEQFF
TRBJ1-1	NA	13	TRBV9	CASTGVEGTEAFF
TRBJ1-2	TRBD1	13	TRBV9	CASSVGTGYGYTF
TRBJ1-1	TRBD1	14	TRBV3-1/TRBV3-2	CASSQGQGVTEAFF
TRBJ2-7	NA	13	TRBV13	CASSLQASYEQYF
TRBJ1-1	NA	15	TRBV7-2	CASSLRQTMNTEAFF
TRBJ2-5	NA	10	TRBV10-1	CASSSRTQYF
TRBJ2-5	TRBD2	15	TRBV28	CASSLLAGAKETQYF
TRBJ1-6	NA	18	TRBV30	CAWSGWGAAGLGNSPLHF
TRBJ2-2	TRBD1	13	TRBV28	CASQTGAPGELFF
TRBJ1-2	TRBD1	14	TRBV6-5	CASSYAPQGGGYTF
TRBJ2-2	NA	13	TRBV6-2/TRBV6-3	CASSRQLDYALFF
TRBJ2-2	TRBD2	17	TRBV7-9	CASSSPLAGGNTGELFF
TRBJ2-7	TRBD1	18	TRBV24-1	CAPLLRGQPFPGSYEQYF
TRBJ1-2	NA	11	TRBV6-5	CASSSTGGYTF
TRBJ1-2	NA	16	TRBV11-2	CASSLVSPVRNYGYTF
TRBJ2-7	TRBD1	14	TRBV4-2	CASSQGGGNYEQYF
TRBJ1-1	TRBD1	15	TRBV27	CASGTGTRGNTEAFF
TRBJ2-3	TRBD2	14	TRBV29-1	CSVGTSRRSDTQYF
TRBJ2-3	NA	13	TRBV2	CAVTVKSTDTQYF
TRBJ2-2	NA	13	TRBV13	CASSLQIAGELFF
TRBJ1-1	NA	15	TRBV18	CASSPVAAQNTEAFF
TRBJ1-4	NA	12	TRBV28	CASSSNKEKLFF
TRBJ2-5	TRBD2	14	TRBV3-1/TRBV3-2	CASSQRGGRETQYF
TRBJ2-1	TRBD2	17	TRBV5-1	CASSSLPTSGGFVEQFF